This TCR beta chain was recovered during a study of response to subunit inactivated influenza vaccine. MiXCR was run by TCRdb on the RT-PCR reads, yielding one entry per CDR3 protein. Of 550,000 to 600,000 distinct CDR3 sequences listed, approximately 12% are singletons. Details on this clonotype: As yet, its antigen is unknown.

Trimming cost V 3 bases and J 5 bases, with 11 bases left between them. CDR1 is LNHNV, CDR2 YYDKDF, per germline (reference sequence). The CDR3 extends over 14 amino acids. Study results and caveats: A suggestion made by the authors is that each seasonal influenza vaccination recruits few new T cells.

The clonotype comes from a man aged 50-59 years who received an inactivated influenza vaccine. The sample here was PBMCs from blood, taken on the day of vaccination. V gene TRBV15 combines with J gene TRBJ2-1, with D maybe TRBD2 (6 bases). The CDR3: CATSRGLLDNEQFF. CDR3 in DNA: TGTGCCACCAGCAGGGGACTGCTTGACAATGAGCAGTTCTTC. The full variable domain, its missing parts supplied by reference TRBV15 and TRBJ2-1, is DAMVIQNPRYQVTQFGKPVTLSCSQTLNHNVMYWYQQKSSQAPKLLFHYYDKDFNNEADTPDNFQSRRPNTSFCFLDIRSPGLGDTAMYLCATSRGLLDNEQFFGPGTRLTVL.